These T cell receptor beta chains were read from a single sample in a study of blood T cell repertoires in COVID-19. The protocol was immunoSEQ multiplex PCR, while the TCRdb copy is restricted to in-frame clones and leaves out a portion. The data show 140,000 or so clones, 80% to 90% seen once. Sequencing was carried out using peripheral blood. The receptor source for this set is a woman aged 55-75 years with active COVID-19. The CDR3 runs from the conserved cysteine through the conserved F or W. The order of the fields is V gene, D gene, J gene, CDR3 protein. The D gene is left open where the match is weak.

>TRBV7-2|TRBD2|TRBJ2-1
CASSLGPRGAGDNEQFF
>TRBV2|TRBD1|TRBJ2-3
CASSVDRGTSTDTQYF
>TRBV7-9|.|TRBJ1-3
CASQAPRSGHSSGNTIYF
>TRBV28|TRBD2|TRBJ2-1
CASSFSLAGGYNEQFF
>TRBV19|.|TRBJ1-6
CASRGQALGSPLHF
>TRBV4-1|TRBD1|TRBJ2-1
CASSQPGTGAYNEQFF
>TRBV5-1|.|TRBJ1-4
CASSSGQPATNEKLFF
>TRBV10-1|.|TRBJ2-5
CASRQSARETQYF
>TRBV7-2|.|TRBJ1-3
CASSLVGGNTIYF
>TRBV5-1|.|TRBJ2-2
CASSPGGWEHGELFF
>TRBV15|TRBD2|TRBJ2-5
CATSRDRTSRETQYF
>TRBV28|.|TRBJ2-3
CASNRGRRADTQYF
>TRBV19|TRBD1|TRBJ2-3
CASTPGTAITDTQYF
>TRBV6-5|TRBD1|TRBJ1-2
CASSYTGQGSGYTF
>TRBV21-1|.|TRBJ2-3
CASSKWGQLTGGEDTQYF
>TRBV12-3/TRBV12-4|.|TRBJ2-7
CASSPTNYEQYF
>TRBV3-1/TRBV3-2|TRBD1|TRBJ2-5
CASSRRAPGGETQYF
>TRBV19|.|TRBJ1-4
CASNRNAGGYEKLFF
>TRBV30|.|TRBJ1-1
CAWSPQLRGTEAFF
>TRBV7-2|.|TRBJ2-1
CASSLAGARFNEQFF
>TRBV27|.|TRBJ1-2
CASSSRAGRYGYTF
>TRBV6-2/TRBV6-3|.|TRBJ2-1
CASSFPRQARSLYNEQFF
>TRBV25-1|TRBD1|TRBJ2-7
CASSEIGTGASYEQYF
>TRBV9|.|TRBJ2-7
CASSVGSGSVYEQYF
>TRBV6-2/TRBV6-3|.|TRBJ2-7
CASSYYPLSSYEQYF
>TRBV10-3|.|TRBJ1-3
CAISGRPGVSGNTIYF
>TRBV28|TRBD2|TRBJ2-7
CASSPTPLGLAGGYAYEQYF
>TRBV6-1|TRBD2|TRBJ2-4
CASSVSIAGGPSNIQYF
>TRBV5-5|TRBD2|TRBJ2-7
CASSLGVSPLAGGPYEQYF
>TRBV4-2|TRBD1|TRBJ1-5
CASSQDRWDRGFGQPQHF
>TRBV21-1|.|TRBJ2-7
CASSRCRGLVYEQYF
>TRBV6-2/TRBV6-3|TRBD1|TRBJ2-7
CASSYFGRGQGYEQYF
>TRBV5-1|.|TRBJ1-3
CASSPGQTSGNTIYF
>TRBV7-2|.|TRBJ2-5
CASRGLLQETQYF
>TRBV2|TRBD2|TRBJ2-1
CASSESTRSSGSTSEQFF
>TRBV5-1|.|TRBJ1-1
CASSLVQGSTEAFF
>TRBV4-3|.|TRBJ2-5
CASSPHGWSGQETQYF
>TRBV19|TRBD1|TRBJ1-2
CASSEWTGIHNYGYTF
>TRBV18|.|TRBJ2-2
CASSPVTVANTGELFF
>TRBV25-1|TRBD2|TRBJ2-2
CASSLFSGPSNTGELFF
>TRBV6-5|TRBD2|TRBJ2-7
CASSLPSGSSYEQYF